Listed here are 30 T cell receptor beta chains from one sample, sequenced in a study of monozygotic twins with inflammatory bowel disease. Each CDR3 protein gets one entry in TCRdb, which reprocessed the 5' RACE reads and gives no DNA. Its table lists about 300,000 distinct CDR3 sequences. The sequencing sample was made of blood. Source of these receptors: a human donor with ulcerative colitis or Crohn's disease, or a healthy co-twin of an affected twin (not recorded which).

The J gene is TRBJ2-5, the V gene TRBV9; there is no DNA to check the TCRdb D call of TRBD2. The CDR3 runs to 18 residues. The germline gives CDR1 SGDLS, CDR2 YYNGEE. The CDR3 loop is CASSASGTSGLGGETQYF.

V gene TRBV27 combines with J gene TRBJ2-5. Germline V gene data show CDR1 as MNHEY and CDR2 as SMNVEV (reference sequence). The CDR3 is made up of 16 amino acids. CDR3 in amino acids: CASSLSPASYQETQYF.

The chain recombines TRBV6-5 with TRBJ2-1; TCRdb outputs TRBD2, but without DNA this stays unchecked. The CDR3 spans 17 residues. Germline CDR1 reads MNHEY; CDR2 reads SVGAGI. CDR3 amino acids: CASSLLAGGPVGNEQFF.

The chain couples TRBV20-1 to TRBJ1-1; TCRdb picks TRBD1, but there is no DNA to check that call. The CDR3 has 16 amino acids. Germline V gene lookup returns CDR1 DFQATT and CDR2 SNEGSKA (reference sequence). The CDR3 here is CSAQKPGPDRATEAFF.

The chain recombines TRBV20-1 with TRBJ1-5. The CDR3 loop spans 15 amino acids. Germline values: CDR1 DFQATT, CDR2 SNEGSKA (reference sequence). The CDR3 sequence is CSAREGQNAHQPQHF.

This rearrangement joins TRBV4-3 to TRBJ1-4; the D call from TCRdb, TRBD1, cannot be confirmed without DNA. The CDR3 extends over 15 amino acids. The V gene's germline CDR1 is LGHNA and CDR2 YSLEER. CDR3 amino acids: CASSQDYPGTEKLFF.

This chain joins TRBV3-1 and TRBJ1-6; TCRdb returns TRBD1, unconfirmable since there is no DNA. The CDR3 has 17 amino acids. From germline, CDR1 is LGHDT and CDR2 YNNKEL (reference sequence). CDR3 sequence: CASSSLGGQGVGSPLHF. Variable domain in full (rest from reference TRBV3-1 and TRBJ1-6): DTAVSQTPKYLVTQMGNDKSIKCEQNLGHDTMYWYKQDSKKFLKIMFSYNNKELIINETVPNRFSPKSPDKAHLNLHINSLELGDSAVYFCASSSLGGQGVGSPLHFGNGTRLTVT.

The chain carries TRBV19 and TRBJ2-5; TCRdb gives TRBD1 as the D gene, but with no DNA this cannot be confirmed. This CDR3 is built from 13 residues. Germline CDR1 reads LNHDA; CDR2 reads SQIVND (reference sequence). This CDR3 reads CATEDRIGETQYF.

The chain links TRBV18 to TRBJ2-1; TCRdb designates TRBD1, a call that cannot be tested without DNA. The germline CDR1 and CDR2 sequences are KGHSH and LQKENI. The CDR3 loop spans 12 amino acids. The CDR3 here is CASSPPKGEQFF.

The chain recombines TRBV28 with TRBJ2-7; TCRdb gives TRBD1 as the D gene, but with no DNA this cannot be confirmed. From germline, CDR1 is MDHEN and CDR2 SYDVKM. This CDR3 region has 11 residues. The CDR3: CASSRDRGQYF.

V usage is TRBV7-2 and J usage is TRBJ2-7; TCRdb indicates TRBD2, and absent DNA this call remains unverified. Per germline, CDR1 SGHTA and CDR2 FQGNSA. The CDR3 is 16 amino acids. CDR3 in amino acids: CASSLAVQRGRSEQYF.

This sequence joins TRBV7-2 and TRBJ1-2. CDR1 is SGHTA, CDR2 FQGNSA, per germline. The CDR3 is 12 residues long. The CDR3 protein is CASSSGGYGYTF.

V gene TRBV6-2 or TRBV6-3 combines with J gene TRBJ1-5. CDR3 length: 15 amino acids. Per the germline V gene, CDR1 is MNHEY and CDR2 is SVGEGT. The CDR3 sequence: CASSYTSAGNQPQHF.

The chain combines TRBV29-1 with TRBJ2-4; TCRdb picks TRBD1, but there is no DNA to check that call. Germline V gene data show CDR1 as SQVTM and CDR2 as ANQGSEA. This CDR3 has 16 residues. The CDR3 loop is CSTGATVSSGKNIQYF. Looking up the rest from reference TRBV29-1 and TRBJ2-4 gives the full variable domain: SAVISQKPSRDICQRGTSLTIQCQVDSQVTMMFWYRQQPGQSLTLIATANQGSEATYESGFVIDKFPISRPNLTFSTLTVSNMSPEDSSIYLCSTGATVSSGKNIQYFGAGTRLSVL.

The rearrangement joins TRBV12-3 or TRBV12-4 to TRBJ1-4; the TCRdb call, TRBD1, lacks DNA for checking. The CDR3 extends over 16 amino acids. The CDR3: CASSSGGTGFVEKLFF.

This chain connects TRBV7-2 to TRBJ1-5; TCRdb returns TRBD1, unconfirmable since there is no DNA. The CDR3 consists of 13 residues. Germline CDR1 is SGHTA and CDR2 is FQGNSA. The CDR3: CASSLDGGQPQHF.

The chain couples TRBV10-3 to TRBJ2-5; TCRdb selects TRBD2, and the lack of DNA leaves this call unchecked. The CDR3 consists of 17 residues. The germline V gene encodes CDR1 ENHRY and CDR2 SYGVKD. CDR3 residues: CAISPNPPGLAGETQYF.

This sequence joins TRBV5-5 and TRBJ2-2; lacking DNA, the TRBD1 call made by TCRdb goes unchecked. Per the germline V gene, CDR1 is SGHKS and CDR2 is YYEKEE (reference sequence). The CDR3 runs to 15 residues. CDR3 region: CASSLQGSVIGELFF. Together with reference TRBV5-5 and TRBJ2-2, the CDR3 gives the full variable domain: DAGVTQSPTHLIKTRGQQVTLRCSPISGHKSVSWYQQVLGQGPQFIFQYYEKEERGRGNFPDRFSARQFPNYSSELNVNALLLGDSALYLCASSLQGSVIGELFFGEGSRLTVL.

V usage is TRBV21-1 and J usage is TRBJ1-5; TCRdb names TRBD1, which stays unverified in the absence of DNA. TRBV21-1 counts as a pseudogene. There are 16 residues in the CDR3. The CDR3 loop reads CASTNDRVHSNQPQHF.

The chain uses TRBV12-3 or TRBV12-4 and TRBJ2-7; TCRdb gives TRBD1 as the D gene, but with no DNA this cannot be confirmed. There are 14 residues in the CDR3. CDR3 loop: CASSSPGQAREQYF.

The V and J genes are TRBV4-3 and TRBJ2-1; TCRdb selects TRBD1, and the lack of DNA leaves this call unchecked. This CDR3 contains 16 residues. Germline CDR1 is LGHNA and CDR2 is YSLEER. The CDR3 is CASSQDRAPRGSKQFF.

The gene calls are TRBV19 and TRBJ1-4. The germline V gene has CDR1 LNHDA and CDR2 SQIVND (reference sequence). The CDR3 sequence is 16 residues long. The CDR3 sequence is CASSIRVSGKGEKLFF.

This chain links TRBV29-1 with TRBJ1-4; there is no DNA to check the TCRdb D call of TRBD1. The V gene's germline CDR1 is SQVTM and CDR2 ANQGSEA. The CDR3 has 15 residues. CDR3 sequence reads: CSVGHPGTGGVKLFF.

The V and J genes are TRBV4-2 and TRBJ2-7; TCRdb indicates TRBD1, and absent DNA this call remains unverified. Per germline, CDR1 LGHNA and CDR2 YNFKEQ. The CDR3 is made up of 15 amino acids. The CDR3 spells CASSQGGQASYEQYF.

The chain links TRBV20-1 to TRBJ2-1; TCRdb returns TRBD2, unconfirmable since there is no DNA. This CDR3 has 15 amino acids. Germline V lookup: CDR1 DFQATT, CDR2 SNEGSKA (reference sequence). The CDR3 is CSARDRGLVDDEQFF.

The V gene is TRBV2, the J gene TRBJ1-1; TCRdb names TRBD1, which stays unverified in the absence of DNA. This CDR3 has 14 amino acids. Germline loops: CDR1 SNHLY, CDR2 FYNNEI. The CDR3 spells CASTPGSWDTEAFF.

This chain uses TRBV6-1 with TRBJ2-5; TCRdb returns TRBD1, unconfirmable since there is no DNA. Germline V lookup: CDR1 MNHNS, CDR2 SASEGT. The CDR3 is 15 amino acids. The CDR3 reads CASSNSRPGSVTQYF.

This chain joins TRBV2 and TRBJ2-7; TCRdb returns TRBD1, unconfirmable since there is no DNA. The germline gives CDR1 SNHLY, CDR2 FYNNEI. The CDR3 has 15 amino acids. The CDR3 loop reads CASSASVSPLAEQYF.

This sequence joins TRBV30 and TRBJ1-6. In germline, CDR1 is GTSNPN, CDR2 SVGIG (reference sequence). There are 12 residues in the CDR3. This CDR3 is CAWSAGNSPLHF.

V and J are TRBV3-1 and TRBJ2-3. Germline V gene data show CDR1 as LGHDT and CDR2 as YNNKEL (reference sequence). The CDR3 is 14 residues long. The CDR3 is CASSPLTNTDTQYF.